This T cell receptor beta chain stems from a study of blood T cell repertoires in COVID-19. Study as a whole: Collection of acute and convalescent COVID-19 samples took place in the United States, Italy and Spain.

Original handling: The authors estimated nucleated cell counts from reference gene primer amplification. Method: immunoSEQ multiplex PCR; TCRdb's copy keeps in-frame clones and lacks some. The D gene and trimming were derived from the DNA, and the V and J assignments and clone size from that table. Here the sample spans roughly 34,000 clones, approximately 90% being singletons. V was clipped by 2 bases and J by 4 bases; unmatched bases: 8. The CDR3 is 16 amino acids. Germline CDR1 is MNHEY and CDR2 is SVGAGI. The chain carries TRBV6-5 and TRBJ2-3; 8 bases are shared with TRBD1. The sample consisted of peripheral blood. The receptor comes from a woman at least 80 years old with active or convalescent COVID-19. CDR3 DNA: TGTGCCAGCAGTTACAAGATCCAGGGGGCCGCAGATACGCAGTATTTT. This encodes CASSYKIQGAADTQYF.